A single sample gave rise to the 7 T cell receptor beta chains below, sequenced in a study of neurological immune-mediated disorders. Via MiXCR, TCRdb re-called the 5' RACE reads, giving one row per CDR3 protein. Here the sample spans some 41,000 distinct CDR3 sequences, 2% to 3% being singletons. Sequencing was carried out using PBMCs. Source of these receptors: a man aged 25 to 40 with multiple sclerosis.

This clonotype was seen repeatedly, ten times or more. CDR3 nucleotides: TGCAGTGCTAGAAGGTCGGGGACAGGGGGCTCCCTAAGCACCGGGGAGCTGTTTTTT. This translates into CSARRSGTGGSLSTGELFF. V usage is TRBV20-1 and J usage is TRBJ2-2, with 12 bases fitting TRBD1. CDR1 DFQATT and CDR2 SNEGSKA come from the germline V gene (reference sequence). The CDR3 has 19 residues. Unmatched junction bases numbered 14, after V lost 2 bases and J lost 4 bases.

Of note for this clonotype: Its ends do not fully match the called genes, so a read error is possible. The genes are TRBV5-1 and TRBJ2-1, with D perhaps matching TRBD2 (6 bases). The CDR3 is made up of 13 amino acids. CDR1 and CDR2 from the germline V gene are SGHRS and YFSETQ. The CDR3 reads CASSKAGYNDQFF. In nucleotides, the CDR3 is TGCGCCAGCAGCAAAGCGGGCTACAATGATCAGTTCTTC.

There are many counts of this clonotype. V is TRBV5-8 and J is TRBJ1-2; weak D call: TRBD1 (6 bases). CDR1 and CDR2 (germline): SGHTS, YDEGEE. V was clipped by 1 base and J by 3 bases, with 10 bases between them. There are 14 residues in the CDR3. The CDR3 DNA is TGTGCCAGCAGCTTGAACAGGGTCTACTATGGCTACACCTTC. Its protein product is CASSLNRVYYGYTF.

This clonotype was observed at least ten times. The gene calls are TRBV7-6 and TRBJ1-1; TRBD1 agrees at 10 bases. CDR3 length: 21 amino acids. V shed 2 bases, J shed 1 base, and the junction held 19 bases outside the gene matches. Germline V CDR1 and CDR2: SGHVS, FNYEAQ. CDR3 nucleotide sequence: TGTGCCAGCAGCTTAAACGGGCGGGGACAGGGGACCGGACAGCGGAACACTGAAGCTTTCTTT. It translates to CASSLNGRGQGTGQRNTEAFF.

The chain couples TRBV12-3 or TRBV12-4 to TRBJ2-1, with D unresolved. There are 15 residues in the CDR3. The V end was cut by 8 bases, the J end by 0 bases, with 14 bases between. CDR3 region: CASENGWSSYNEQFF. As DNA, the CDR3 is TGTGCCAGCGAAAACGGCTGGAGCTCCTACAATGAGCAGTTCTTC.

This clonotype was recorded many times. The chain recombines TRBV4-3 with TRBJ2-3, with D tentatively TRBD1 (7 bases). The V gene's germline CDR1 is LGHNA and CDR2 YSLEER. V shed 0 bases and J shed 2 bases, with 21 bases lying between them. The CDR3 contains 19 residues. The CDR3 coding sequence is TGCGCCAGCAGCCAAGATATCCCCTCTCCAGGGGGGATCACAGATACGCAGTATTTT. This codes for CASSQDIPSPGGITDTQYF.

This clonotype was recorded many times. This chain connects TRBV7-2 to TRBJ2-7, with 12 bases identical to TRBD2. The CDR3 covers 15 residues. J gave up 3 bases and V 3 bases, and 3 bases lay outside the gene matches. Germline V gives CDR1 SGHTA, CDR2 FQGNSA. CDR3 loop: CASSFRLAGDYEQYF. The CDR3 DNA reads as TGTGCCAGCAGCTTCCGACTAGCGGGGGACTACGAGCAGTACTTC.